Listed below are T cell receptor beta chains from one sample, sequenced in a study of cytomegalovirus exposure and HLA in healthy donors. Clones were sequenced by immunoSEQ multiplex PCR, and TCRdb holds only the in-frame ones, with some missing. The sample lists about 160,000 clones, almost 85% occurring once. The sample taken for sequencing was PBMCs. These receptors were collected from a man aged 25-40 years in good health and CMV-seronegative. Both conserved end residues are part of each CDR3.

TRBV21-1 CASSRRRGQETQYF
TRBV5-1 CASSLAGSSSTDTQYF
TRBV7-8 CASSSDRDTQYF
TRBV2 CASSEAFRLAEGGSYEQYF
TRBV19 CASTWAGYNSPLHF
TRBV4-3 CASSLQGENTEAFF
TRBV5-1 CASKLVETGSYEQYF
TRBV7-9 CASSSTAYGLAGDDEQYF
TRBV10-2 CASRGAGELFF
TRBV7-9 CASSLGEYSGGPYEQYF
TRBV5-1 CASTQRGDTDTQYF
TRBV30 CAWSSSGSLEQYF
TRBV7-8 CASSLVRESYEQYF
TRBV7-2 CASSFHRNTEAFF
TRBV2 CASTPDSKLFF
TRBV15 CATSRVGQGIKNEQYF
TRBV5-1 CASSWTGASEQFF
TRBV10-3 CAISPQGGVNTDTQYF
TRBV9 CASSFGATNEKLFF
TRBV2 CASSEDSGGDQPQHF
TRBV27 CASSLFRLGNEQFF
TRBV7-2 CASSLGGAPTEQYF
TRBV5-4 CASSPTGASGNTIYF
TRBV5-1 CASSPRPNPEAFF
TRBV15 CATSRDRARGTEAFF
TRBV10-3 CAISEKQGGGQPQHF
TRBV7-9 CASSERGRRNTEAFF
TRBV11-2 CASSSPGQGIPNYGYTF
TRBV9 CASSVGGRSDTQYF
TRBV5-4 CASSRMSEQETQYF
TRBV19 CASSIGRHRAVIEQFF
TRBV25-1 CASSERISSRNSPLHF
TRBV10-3 CAISESTGVEKLFF
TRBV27 CASSRRLLTDTQYF
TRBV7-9 CATGQRTGELFF
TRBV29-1 CSVVGRRMLAGVTDTQYF
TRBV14 CASRPRGLNTEAFF
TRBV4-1 CASSKLEENEQFF
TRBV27 CASSFGLAGAPEQFF
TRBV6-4 CASRPVGGGLGEQFF
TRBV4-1 CASSQAPQLAARETQYF
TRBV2 CASSENINYGYTF
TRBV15 CATSRDRVDSPLHF
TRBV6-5 CASSISLTGTETQYF
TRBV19 CASSMRGGDTQYF
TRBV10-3 CAIPGGTQETQYF
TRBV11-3 CASSSNRASYEQYF
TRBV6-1 CASSAFGTPTYEQYF
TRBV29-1 CSVAGDRGGGTEAFF
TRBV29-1 CSVGRTQGTEAFF
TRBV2 CASSTSGTGANVLTF
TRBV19 CASSSGTFYEQYF
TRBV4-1 CASSQVGQGNEQFF
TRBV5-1 CASSPEHTTYEQYF
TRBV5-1 CASSPRTGSYGYTF
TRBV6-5 CASSSENTLYGYTF
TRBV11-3 CASSSRDRGFEAFF
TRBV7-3 CASRDGRRARGLAGGPGELFF
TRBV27 CASSFGVAGKETQYF